This is a list of T cell receptor beta chains from one sample in a study of CXCR3-negative and CXCR3-positive naive CD8 T cells. TCRdb reworked the 5' RACE reads into one entry per CDR3 protein, no DNA. The clone table shows 75,000 to 90,000 distinct CDR3 sequences, with the ten largest holding around 0.62%. The material sequenced was naive CXCR3+ CD8+ T cells from blood. These TCRs come from a human donor in good health. Some clones in this sample may be carry-over from other donors' samples. Both conserved end residues are part of each CDR3. Fields, in order: J gene, V gene, CDR3 length, CDR3 protein.

TRBJ2-5	TRBV28	14	CASSLGGRIETQYF
TRBJ1-1	TRBV7-3	15	CASSLSPGGNTEAFF
TRBJ1-1	TRBV15	15	CATSLSGTSNTEAFF
TRBJ2-7	TRBV28	14	CASSSYGPGDEQYF
TRBJ2-3	TRBV14	14	CASTRTVGTDTQYF
TRBJ2-1	TRBV12-3/TRBV12-4	12	CVPSGDYNEQFF
TRBJ2-7	TRBV6-5	15	CASSQDRWHVGEQYF
TRBJ1-1	TRBV7-2	13	CASINPGWTEAFF
TRBJ1-2	TRBV6-2/TRBV6-3	13	CDSSYENRGSYTF
TRBJ2-2	TRBV5-1	12	CASSQDSGELFF
TRBJ2-1	TRBV28	19	CASRPGTGTSGIRGNEQFF